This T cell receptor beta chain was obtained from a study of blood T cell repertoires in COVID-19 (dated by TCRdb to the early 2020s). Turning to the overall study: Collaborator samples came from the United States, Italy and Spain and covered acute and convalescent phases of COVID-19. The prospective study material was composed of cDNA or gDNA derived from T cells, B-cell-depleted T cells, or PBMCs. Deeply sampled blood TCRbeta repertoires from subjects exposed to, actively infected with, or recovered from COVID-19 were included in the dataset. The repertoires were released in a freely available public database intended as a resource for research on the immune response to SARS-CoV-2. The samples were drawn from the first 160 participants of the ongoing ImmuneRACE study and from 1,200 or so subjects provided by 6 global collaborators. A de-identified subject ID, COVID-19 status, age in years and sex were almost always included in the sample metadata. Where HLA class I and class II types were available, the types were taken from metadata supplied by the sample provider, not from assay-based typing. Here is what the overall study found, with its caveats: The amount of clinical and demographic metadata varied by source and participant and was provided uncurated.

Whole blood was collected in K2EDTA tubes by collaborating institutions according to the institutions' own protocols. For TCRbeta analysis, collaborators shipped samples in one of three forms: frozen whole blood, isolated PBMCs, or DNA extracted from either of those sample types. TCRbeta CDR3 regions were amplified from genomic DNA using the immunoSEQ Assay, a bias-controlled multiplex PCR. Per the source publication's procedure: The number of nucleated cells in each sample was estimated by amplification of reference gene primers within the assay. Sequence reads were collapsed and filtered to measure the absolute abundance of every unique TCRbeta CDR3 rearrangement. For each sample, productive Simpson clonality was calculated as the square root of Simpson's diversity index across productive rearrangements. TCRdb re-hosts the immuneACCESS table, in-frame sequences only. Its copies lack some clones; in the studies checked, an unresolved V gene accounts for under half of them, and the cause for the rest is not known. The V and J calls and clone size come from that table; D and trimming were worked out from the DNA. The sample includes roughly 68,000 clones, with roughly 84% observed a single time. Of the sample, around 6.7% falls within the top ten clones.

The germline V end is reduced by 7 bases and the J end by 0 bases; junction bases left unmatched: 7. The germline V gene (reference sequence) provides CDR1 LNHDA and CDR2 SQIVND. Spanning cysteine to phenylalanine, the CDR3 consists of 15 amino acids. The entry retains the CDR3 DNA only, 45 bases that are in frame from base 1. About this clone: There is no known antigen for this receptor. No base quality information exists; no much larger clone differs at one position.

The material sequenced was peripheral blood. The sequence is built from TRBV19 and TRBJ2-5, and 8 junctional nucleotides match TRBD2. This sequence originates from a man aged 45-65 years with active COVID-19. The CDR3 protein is CASTSSGLDQETQYF. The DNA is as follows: TGTGCCAGTACCTCGTCGGGACTAGACCAAGAGACCCAGTACTTC.